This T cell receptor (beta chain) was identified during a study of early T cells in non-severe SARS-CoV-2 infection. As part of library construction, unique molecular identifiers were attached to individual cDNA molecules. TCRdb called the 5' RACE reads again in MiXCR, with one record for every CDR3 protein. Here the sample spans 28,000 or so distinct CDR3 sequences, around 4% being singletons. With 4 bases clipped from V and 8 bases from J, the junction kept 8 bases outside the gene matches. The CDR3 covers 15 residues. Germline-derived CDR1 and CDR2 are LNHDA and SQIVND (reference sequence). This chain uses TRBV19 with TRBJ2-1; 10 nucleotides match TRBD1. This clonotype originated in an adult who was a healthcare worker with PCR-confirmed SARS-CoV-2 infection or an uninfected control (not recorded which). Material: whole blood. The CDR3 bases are TGTGCCAGTAGTAAGGACAGGGGGTTATTCGATGAGCAGTTCTTC. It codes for CASSKDRGLFDEQFF.